This is a list of T cell receptor beta chains from one sample in a study of Graves' ophthalmopathy and Graves' hyperthyroidism. TCRdb used MiXCR to reprocess the multiplex PCR reads, holding one entry per CDR3 protein. The repertoire has fewer than 600,000 distinct CDR3 sequences, roughly 14% of them found once; the top ten carry 9.8%. Sequenced material: blood. Receptors originate from a woman in her 30s with Graves' ophthalmopathy. CDR3s include the opening cysteine and the closing phenylalanine or tryptophan. The D gene is left open where the match is weak. Only some rows state a clone size, as once, few, many or a class for expanded clones.

TRBJ2-7,.,.,TRBV15,TGTGCCACCAGCAGAGTAGGGGGGGAGCAGTACTTC,CATSRVGGEQYF
TRBJ2-7,many,.,TRBV7-2,TGTGCCAGCAGCCAGGTCGGGGGCGGCTACGAGCAGTACTTC,CASSQVGGGYEQYF
TRBJ1-1,many,.,TRBV15,TGTGCCACCAGCAGATCTAAGCGCGGCACCCCCGCTCGGGCTTTCTTT,CATSRSKRGTPARAFF
TRBJ1-6,many,.,TRBV30,TGTGCCTTATCAACAGGAATCTCCTATAATTCACCCCTCCACTTT,CALSTGISYNSPLHF
TRBJ2-7,many,.,TRBV27,TGTGCCAGCAGTGCTCGGGACAACATCTACGAGCAGTACTTC,CASSARDNIYEQYF
TRBJ1-1,many,.,TRBV6-4,TGTGCCAGCAGTGACTCAGGGCGTGCTGAAGCTTCCTTT,CASSDSGRAEASF
TRBJ1-1,.,.,TRBV18,TGTGCCAGCTCTCCGGGGACATCCCATCGCACTGAAGCTTTCTTT,CASSPGTSHRTEAFF
TRBJ1-2,.,.,TRBV19,TGTGCCAGTAGTATCGACTACAAGGGACACCCAGGCTACACCTTC,CASSIDYKGHPGYTF
TRBJ2-7,few,TRBD2,TRBV10-3,TGTGCCATCAGTCCTAGCGGGGACTCCTACGAGCAGTACTTC,CAISPSGDSYEQYF
TRBJ2-7,many,.,TRBV30,TGTGCCTGGAGTCAAACCTACGAGCAGTACTTC,CAWSQTYEQYF
TRBJ1-5,many,.,TRBV20-1,TGCAGTGCTAGATGGCAGGAAAATCAGCCCCAGCATTTT,CSARWQENQPQHF
TRBJ1-1,.,.,TRBV5-1,TGCGCCAGCAGCTTGGAGGCTCACGGCACGACTGAAGCTTTCTTT,CASSLEAHGTTEAFF
TRBJ1-6,many,TRBD1,TRBV5-1,TGCGCCAGCAGCTCAGACAGGGGTAATTCACCCCTCCACTTT,CASSSDRGNSPLHF
TRBJ1-6,many,TRBD1,TRBV12-3/TRBV12-4,TGTGCCAGCAGTTTTCCGGGACAGGGAGATTCACCCCTCCACTTT,CASSFPGQGDSPLHF
TRBJ2-7,.,.,TRBV30,TGTGGCTGGAGTCTAGGACAGAGGAAGTACTTC,CGWSLGQRKYF
TRBJ2-7,many,.,TRBV9,TGTGCCAGCAGCGTAGCTACTACAAACAAATACGAGCAGTACTTC,CASSVATTNKYEQYF
TRBJ1-1,.,TRBD1,TRBV5-1,TGCGCCAGCAGCCCGGCGACAGGGGGCACTGAAGCTTTCTTT,CASSPATGGTEAFF
TRBJ2-7,many,TRBD1,TRBV11-3,TGTGCCAGCAGCCCGGGGACAGGGCATGAGCAGTACTTC,CASSPGTGHEQYF
TRBJ2-7,many,TRBD1,TRBV28,TGTGCCAGCAGTACAGGGGGCGGGTACGAGCAGTACTTC,CASSTGGGYEQYF
TRBJ2-7,many,TRBD1,TRBV6-1,TGTGCCAGCAGTGAAGTTCAGGGACAGGGCTACGAGCAGTACTTC,CASSEVQGQGYEQYF
TRBJ2-7,many,TRBD1,TRBV20-1,TGCAGTGCCAATAGGGGCAGGGGGCTAGACGAGCAGTACTTC,CSANRGRGLDEQYF
TRBJ1-2,.,.,TRBV12-3/TRBV12-4,TGTGCCAGCAGTTTCAGGGTTCCCTTATTTAACTATGGCTACACCTTC,CASSFRVPLFNYGYTF